This T cell receptor (beta chain) was sequenced for a study of T cells after yellow fever vaccination. Each CDR3 protein gets one entry after TCRdb re-called the 5' RACE reads with MiXCR. The repertoire includes approximately 150,000 distinct CDR3 sequences, approximately 6.2% of them detected once, and nearly 3% sits in the top ten. Per the germline V gene, CDR1 is MDHEN and CDR2 is SYDVKM. This CDR3 region has 15 residues. V was pared by 3 bases and J by 2 bases, with 12 bases between. This clonotype was seen repeatedly, ten times or more. The antigen is undetermined. General study findings and limits: Sorted repertoires could include abundant contaminating clonotypes from bulk cells. Overall, a small share of clonotypes was seen in both CD4 and CD8 compartments. Weaker overall was a secondary response that nonetheless peaked faster, on day 5 versus 15.

The chain combines TRBV28 with TRBJ2-3, with D maybe TRBD2 (7 bases). The receptor was derived from a man aged 18-30 years who received the YFV17D yellow fever vaccine. Sequenced here: CD4+ T cells sorted from PBMCs, sampled on the day of the first yellow fever vaccination. CDR3 nucleotide sequence: TGTGCCAGCAGTTTGGGGGGGGCAGCCACAGATACGCAGTATTTT. Translating gives CASSLGGAATDTQYF.